What follows are 21 T cell receptor beta chains derived from one specimen sequenced in a study of neurological immune-mediated disorders. A single record per CDR3 protein comes from TCRdb applying MiXCR to the 5' RACE reads. The sample yields around 49,000 distinct CDR3 sequences, 9.5% to 15% seen once. The time point: longitudinal time-point 3. Material: PBMCs. These receptors all come from a male donor with HTLV-1-associated myelopathy (HAM/TSP).

At least ten counts were recorded for this clonotype. The chain is built from TRBV5-1 and TRBJ2-7; D tentatively reads TRBD1 or TRBD2 (5 bases each). The CDR3 sequence is 16 residues long. Trimming shortened V by 4 bases and J by 0 bases, and 17 bases separated the two germline ends. Germline V gene data show CDR1 as SGHRS and CDR2 as YFSETQ. The chain's CDR3 is CASSNAHRGVSYEQYF. CDR3 nucleotide sequence: TGCGCCAGCAGCAACGCCCATCGAGGGGTCTCCTACGAGCAGTACTTC.

This clonotype was detected ten times or more. The chain is built from TRBV5-1 and TRBJ2-1; a possible D gene is TRBD1 (5 bases). The germline V and J ends were trimmed by 5 bases and 0 bases, with 15 bases remaining between them. The CDR3 has 16 residues. Germline-derived CDR1 and CDR2 are SGHRS and YFSETQ. The CDR3 here is CASRRPRQRSYNEQFF. CDR3 in DNA: TGCGCCAGCAGGAGACCCAGACAGCGCTCCTACAATGAGCAGTTCTTC.

About this clonotype: A read error may explain this, as a much larger clone is one base away. The chain carries TRBV15 and TRBJ2-7; possibly TRBD1 for D (5 bases). The CDR3 loop spans 15 amino acids. Germline V gene data show CDR1 as LNHNV and CDR2 as YYDKDF (reference sequence). The CDR3 sequence: CVTSPRTWSSYEQYF. In DNA form, the CDR3 reads TGTGTCACCAGCCCCCGGACATGGAGCTCCTACGAGCAGTACTTC. Filled out from reference TRBV15 and TRBJ2-7, the complete variable domain reads DAMVIQNPRYQVTQFGKPVTLSCSQTLNHNVMYWYQQKSSQAPKLLFHYYDKDFNNEADTPDNFQSRRPNTSFCFLDIRSPGLGDTAMYLCVTSPRTWSSYEQYFGPGTRLTVT.

This clonotype appeared many times. The chain carries TRBV11-2 and TRBJ1-2; D ambiguous. Germline CDR1 and CDR2: SGHAT and FQNNGV. This CDR3 has 13 residues. Deletions cut 1 base from V and 7 bases from J, with 10 bases between. The CDR3 sequence is CASSLVSDTGYTF. Here the CDR3 DNA reads TGTGCCAGCAGCTTAGTTTCCGATACTGGCTACACCTTC.

The rearrangement joins TRBV5-1 to TRBJ1-2; the D gene is possibly TRBD1 (5 bases). The CDR3 spans 16 residues. V lost 0 bases and J 5 bases, leaving 17 bases between the germline ends. CDR1 SGHRS and CDR2 YFSETQ come from the germline V gene. The CDR3 DNA follows: TGCGCCAGCAGCTTGGCTTGGGGCCGAACGGCTTATGGCTACACCTTC. It yields the protein CASSLAWGRTAYGYTF.

This clonotype was seen ten or more times. The chain employs TRBV12-3 or TRBV12-4 and TRBJ2-3; 12 nucleotides line up with TRBD2. With 5 bases clipped from V and 2 bases from J, the junction kept 8 bases outside the gene matches. The CDR3 extends over 17 amino acids. This CDR3 reads CASSLRLAGALTDTQYF. The CDR3 DNA is TGTGCCAGCAGTCTCCGACTAGCGGGGGCCCTCACAGATACGCAGTATTTT.

In its sample, this clonotype was seen many times. In nucleotides, the CDR3 is TGTGCCAGCAGTGAGTACAGGGCTGGCTCCTACGAGCAGTACTTC. This gives the protein CASSEYRAGSYEQYF. The rearrangement links TRBV2 to TRBJ2-7, with D tentatively TRBD1 (6 bases). The CDR3 totals 15 residues. Trimming cost V 3 bases and J 0 bases, with 12 bases left between them. Looked up from germline, CDR1 is SNHLY and CDR2 is FYNNEI. Full variable domain (remainder filled in from reference TRBV2 and TRBJ2-7): EPEVTQTPSHQVTQMGQEVILRCVPISNHLYFYWYRQILGQKVEFLVSFYNNEISEKSEIFDDQFSVERPDGSNFTLKIRSTKLEDSAMYFCASSEYRAGSYEQYFGPGTRLTVT.

This clonotype was seen many times. The chain employs TRBV5-6 and TRBJ2-7, with D possibly matching TRBD1 (6 bases). The germline V gene has CDR1 SGHDT and CDR2 YYEEEE. Trimming took off 2 bases at V and 5 bases at J, with 11 bases between the two ends. CDR3 length equals 13 residues. The DNA of the CDR3 is TGTGCCAGCAGCTTACAGGGAAAGAACGAGCAGTACTTC. Its translation is CASSLQGKNEQYF.

The table lists this clonotype with many counts. This chain uses TRBV7-2 with TRBJ2-7; weak D call: TRBD1 (6 bases). Germline V CDR1 and CDR2: SGHTA, FQGNSA. V was shortened by 2 bases and J by 3 bases, with 14 bases between the two germline ends. The CDR3 contains 15 residues. CDR3 amino acids: CASSLSGHPYYEQYF. The DNA of the CDR3 is TGTGCCAGCAGCTTATCGGGACACCCGTACTACGAGCAGTACTTC. Using reference TRBV7-2 and TRBJ2-7 for the parts outside the CDR3, the full variable domain is GAGVSQSPSNKVTEKGKDVELRCDPISGHTALYWYRQSLGQGLEFLIYFQGNSAPDKSGLPSDRFSAERTGGSVSTLTIQRTQQEDSAVYLCASSLSGHPYYEQYFGPGTRLTVT.

This clonotype was counted ten times or more. J is TRBJ2-4 and V is TRBV15, with TRBD1 matching 8 bases. The CDR3 extends over 14 amino acids. After removal of 2 bases from V and 8 bases from J, the junction contained 5 bases not matched to a gene. Germline assignment: CDR1 LNHNV and CDR2 YYDKDF (reference sequence). The CDR3 DNA reads TGTGCCACCAGCAGAAGACAGGGGCTGGACATTCAGTACTTC. It codes for CATSRRQGLDIQYF.

This clonotype appeared many times. This sequence joins TRBV20-1 and TRBJ1-2; D is uncertain. Per the germline V gene, CDR1 is DFQATT and CDR2 is SNEGSKA (reference sequence). The CDR3 length is 14 residues. V dropped 3 bases and J dropped 3 bases, with 14 bases sitting between them. This chain's CDR3 is CSASLGSLDYGYTF. As DNA, the CDR3 is TGCAGTGCTAGTCTGGGGTCTCTAGACTATGGCTACACCTTC.

The rearrangement joins TRBV9 to TRBJ2-5; no clear D. This CDR3 is built from 16 residues. Germline V gene data show CDR1 as SGDLS and CDR2 as YYNGEE. Trimming took off 0 bases at V and 2 bases at J, with 14 bases between the two ends. The CDR3 loop is CASSVGPACRQETQYF. The CDR3, as DNA: TGTGCCAGCAGCGTAGGGCCAGCGTGTCGACAAGAGACCCAGTACTTC.

This clonotype is categorized as medium-sized. The rearrangement links TRBV7-3 to TRBJ2-1; 10 bases fit TRBD2. V gave up 2 bases and J gave up 6 bases; unmatched junction bases: 4. Looked up from germline, CDR1 is SGHTA and CDR2 is FQGTGA. CDR3 length: 15 amino acids. In DNA, the CDR3 is TGTGCCAGCAGCTTATCTAGCGGGAGAGGCAATGAGCAGTTCTTC. This gives the protein CASSLSSGRGNEQFF.

This clonotype has a count of ten or more. The V and J genes are TRBV20-1 and TRBJ1-6; TRBD1 might be the D (6 bases). The V end was cut by 4 bases, the J end by 7 bases, with 14 bases between. Germline values: CDR1 DFQATT, CDR2 SNEGSKA (reference sequence). This CDR3 comprises 14 residues. DNA for the CDR3: TGCAGTGCTAAGAAATGGACAGAAAATTCACCCCTCCACTTT. It is translated as CSAKKWTENSPLHF.

In its sample, this clonotype was seen many times. The chain joins TRBV25-1 to TRBJ1-4, with 10 bases fitting TRBD1. The CDR3 is 14 residues long. V trimming: 3 bases; J trimming: 7 bases; junction bases outside the gene matches: 2. Germline V gene sequence: CDR1 MGHDK, CDR2 SYGVNS. The CDR3, as DNA: TGTGCCAGCAGTGACCGGGACAGGGGTGAAAAACTGTTTTTT. This codes for CASSDRDRGEKLFF.

This clonotype has more than one count but fewer than ten. This sequence joins TRBV3-1 and TRBJ2-7; TRBD2 aligns across 7 bases. Trimming at V came to 4 bases and at J to 3 bases, leaving 6 bases not matched to a gene. The CDR3 consists of 14 residues. In germline, CDR1 is LGHDT, CDR2 YNNKEL (reference sequence). In DNA, the CDR3 is TGTGCCAGCAGCCGGTCGGGGGGAAGCTACGAGCAGTACTTC. Residues: CASSRSGGSYEQYF.

This clonotype was counted only a few times. V and J are TRBV5-5 and TRBJ1-5, with D maybe TRBD1 (6 bases). CDR1 SGHKS and CDR2 YYEKEE come from the germline V gene (reference sequence). The CDR3 is made up of 15 amino acids. The V gene lost 4 bases and the J gene lost 4 bases, with 15 bases spanning the gap. The CDR3 protein is CASSQTGELNQPQHF. CDR3 nucleotides: TGTGCCAGCAGCCAGACAGGAGAACTTAATCAGCCCCAGCATTTT. The variable domain in full, completed from reference TRBV5-5 and TRBJ1-5, reads DAGVTQSPTHLIKTRGQQVTLRCSPISGHKSVSWYQQVLGQGPQFIFQYYEKEERGRGNFPDRFSARQFPNYSSELNVNALLLGDSALYLCASSQTGELNQPQHFGDGTRLSIL.

This clonotype was detected ten times or more. The chain combines TRBV5-6 with TRBJ1-2; TRBD1 is a possible D gene (5 bases). From germline, CDR1 is SGHDT and CDR2 YYEEEE. Trimming removed 2 bases from V and 4 bases from J, with 9 bases in between. The CDR3 loop spans 13 amino acids. CDR3 loop: CASSFTGVYGYTF. In DNA, the CDR3 is TGTGCCAGCAGCTTTACAGGTGTCTATGGCTACACCTTC.

The table lists this clonotype with many counts. V gene TRBV12-3 or TRBV12-4 combines with J gene TRBJ2-2; no clear D gene. The V end lost 2 bases, the J end lost 4 bases, and 5 bases lay between the germline ends. This CDR3 has 13 amino acids. The CDR3 DNA follows: TGTGCCAGCAGTTTACAGAGCACCGGGGAGCTGTTTTTT. Residues: CASSLQSTGELFF.

This clonotype has just a few counts. The J gene is TRBJ1-3, the V gene TRBV21-1; the D call of TRBD1 is as the table states it, not checked on the DNA. TRBV21-1 is reported as a pseudogene. The CDR3 has 18 residues. CDR3: CASSLTPGTGGSGNTIYF. The CDR3 nucleotides read TGTGCCAGCAGCTTAACGCCCGGGACAGGGGGCTCTGGAAACACCATATATTTT.

This clonotype was detected ten times or more. The chain links TRBV3-1 to TRBJ1-2; 9 bases are a match to TRBD1. CDR1 and CDR2 (germline): LGHDT, YNNKEL (reference sequence). The trim removed 2 bases at V and 13 bases at J, leaving 8 bases unmatched. The CDR3 extends over 13 amino acids. As DNA, the CDR3 is TGTGCCAGCAGCCAACCGGGACAGGGTACTTCCACCTTC. Translated: CASSQPGQGTSTF.